These T cell receptor beta chains were read from a single sample in a study of blood T cell repertoires in COVID-19. This table comes from immunoSEQ multiplex PCR, and its TCRdb copy is limited to in-frame clones, with some not included. The sample yields 300,000 to 450,000 clones, roughly 86% seen once. What was sequenced was peripheral blood. The receptors come from a human donor in a cohort sampled during active COVID-19. Each CDR3 is given with its conserved first and last residue. A D gene is named only where the DNA matches it firmly. The size field is filled for only some rows; it gives once, few, many or a size class.

v_gene,d_gene,abundance,j_gene,CDR3nt,CDR3aa
TRBV11-2,NA,NA,TRBJ1-1,TGTGCCAGCAGCTTAGATCGAGGGGGAACTGAAGCTTTCTTT,CASSLDRGGTEAFF
TRBV7-2,NA,NA,TRBJ1-5,TGTGCCAGCAGCCCTAATAGCAATCAGCCCCAGCATTTT,CASSPNSNQPQHF
TRBV5-6,TRBD1,NA,TRBJ2-5,TGTGCCAGCAGCTTGGGGGACAGGGCGGAGACCCAGTACTTC,CASSLGDRAETQYF
TRBV9,NA,few,TRBJ1-2,TGTGCCAGCAGCGATTGGGGGCAGGGTGGAAACTATGGCTACACCTTC,CASSDWGQGGNYGYTF
TRBV6-5,NA,NA,TRBJ1-1,TGTGCCAGCACCTCCTCAGGGAGGCTCACTGAAGCTTTCTTT,CASTSSGRLTEAFF
TRBV19,TRBD2,NA,TRBJ2-2,TGTGCCAGTAGTCCCCTTCCAGCGGGAGTGGTCACCGGGGAGCTGTTTTTT,CASSPLPAGVVTGELFF
TRBV12-5,TRBD2,NA,TRBJ2-2,TGTGCTAGTGGTTTTACTAGCGGGAATATAACCGGGGAGCTGTTTTTT,CASGFTSGNITGELFF
TRBV9,TRBD1,NA,TRBJ2-3,TGTGCCAGCAGCGGGGGACAGACTAGCACAGATACGCAGTATTTT,CASSGGQTSTDTQYF
TRBV2,TRBD1,NA,TRBJ2-1,TGTGCCAGCAGTATAGCTGTAAGGACAGGGACGTCCAATGAGCAGTTCTTC,CASSIAVRTGTSNEQFF
TRBV3-1/TRBV3-2,TRBD2,NA,TRBJ2-1,TGTGCCAGCAGCCAAGGTTCCACTAGCGACAATGAGCAGTTCTTC,CASSQGSTSDNEQFF
TRBV6-5,NA,NA,TRBJ1-3,TGTGCCAGCAGTCCCCAAGTAGTTCCTGGAAACACCATATATTTT,CASSPQVVPGNTIYF
TRBV28,TRBD1,once,TRBJ2-2,TGTGCCAGCACCTACGGGACAGGGCACACCGGGGAGCTGTTTTTT,CASTYGTGHTGELFF
TRBV30,NA,NA,TRBJ1-4,TGTGCCTGGACCCGACAGCAGCGTGAAAAACTGTTTTTT,CAWTRQQREKLFF
TRBV15,NA,many,TRBJ1-6,TGTGCCACCAGCAGAGACCTAAATAATTCACCCCTCCACTTT,CATSRDLNNSPLHF
TRBV6-5,NA,NA,TRBJ2-7,TGTGCCAGCCTGAAGGCCGGACCGATTGCGGGCGAGCAGTACTTC,CASLKAGPIAGEQYF
TRBV30,TRBD1,NA,TRBJ1-6,TGTGCCTGGAGTACCGGGACAGTCAATTCACCCCTCCACTTT,CAWSTGTVNSPLHF
TRBV6-5,TRBD1,NA,TRBJ1-3,TGTGCCAGCAGGGGGGACAGGGGGCCTGGAAACACCATATATTTT,CASRGDRGPGNTIYF
TRBV7-2,NA,NA,TRBJ2-2,TGTGCCAGCAGCTCCGTTCTGAACACCGGGGAGCTGTTTTTT,CASSSVLNTGELFF
TRBV30,TRBD1,NA,TRBJ1-3,TGTGCCTGGAGTCAGGGGACAGGGGGTTCTACCATATATTTT,CAWSQGTGGSTIYF
TRBV7-6,TRBD2,NA,TRBJ2-2,TGTGCCAGCAGCTTAGTAGCGGGCCCGGACACCGGGGAGCTGTTTTTT,CASSLVAGPDTGELFF
TRBV2,TRBD1,NA,TRBJ1-5,TGTGCCAGCAGTGTCCCGGGACAGGGGCCGGAACAGCCCCAGCATTTT,CASSVPGQGPEQPQHF
TRBV12-3/TRBV12-4,NA,once,TRBJ1-1,TGTGCCAGCAGTTTTAGAAGAGACACTGAAGCTTTCTTT,CASSFRRDTEAFF
TRBV19,NA,NA,TRBJ1-1,TGTGCCAGTAGTAGGGGGGGGGATAACACTGAAGCTTTCTTT,CASSRGGDNTEAFF
TRBV6-5,TRBD2,once,TRBJ2-1,TGTGCCAGCAGTTACACTAGCGGGAGACAGAGTGAGCAGTTCTTC,CASSYTSGRQSEQFF
TRBV6-6,NA,few,TRBJ1-1,TGTGCCAGCAGTTACGATGTCGGCACTGAAGCTTTCTTT,CASSYDVGTEAFF
TRBV20-1,TRBD2,NA,TRBJ2-7,TGCAGTGCTGGGGGGGGCTACGAGCAGTACTTC,CSAGGGYEQYF
TRBV7-2,NA,NA,TRBJ1-1,TGTGCCAGCAGCTTTTACATGAACACTGAAGCTTTCTTT,CASSFYMNTEAFF
TRBV5-1,TRBD2,NA,TRBJ2-3,TGCGCCAGCAGCCCTCCTAGCGGATCTAGCACAGATACGCAGTATTTT,CASSPPSGSSTDTQYF
TRBV2,NA,NA,TRBJ1-2,TGTGCCAGCAGTGAAAAGGGGCCGACCTACTATGGCTACACCTTC,CASSEKGPTYYGYTF
TRBV6-5,NA,NA,TRBJ1-6,TGTGCCAGCAGTTACTCCCTGGGCACCTATAATTCACCCCTCCACTTT,CASSYSLGTYNSPLHF
TRBV7-2,NA,few,TRBJ2-2,TGTGCCAGCAGCTTAGGCGGCAATCCGTCCGGGGAGCTGTTTTTT,CASSLGGNPSGELFF
TRBV9,NA,NA,TRBJ2-1,TGTGCCAGCAGCGTAGGGGGAGCGCGAAGCTCCTACAATGAGCAGTTCTTC,CASSVGGARSSYNEQFF
TRBV30,TRBD1,NA,TRBJ1-5,TGTGCCTGGAGCCCTGGGACAGGAGCGCATCAGCCCCAGCATTTT,CAWSPGTGAHQPQHF
TRBV9,TRBD1,NA,TRBJ2-2,TGTGCCAGCAGCGGGCAACCGGGACAGATGAACACCGGGGAGCTGTTTTTT,CASSGQPGQMNTGELFF
TRBV9,NA,NA,TRBJ1-1,TGTGCCAGCACCCGTGGTGTGACTCCGAACACTGAAGCTTTCTTT,CASTRGVTPNTEAFF
TRBV6-6,NA,once,TRBJ2-3,TGTGCCAGCTCTATTGGGGGCGGCATCACAGATACGCAGTATTTT,CASSIGGGITDTQYF
TRBV11-1,NA,many,TRBJ1-6,TGTGCCAGCAGCTTGAGGGAGGGTAATTCACCCCTCCACTTT,CASSLREGNSPLHF
TRBV28,NA,NA,TRBJ2-7,TGTGCCAGCAGTCCTGGGGGCGTCTACGAGCAGTACTTC,CASSPGGVYEQYF
TRBV4-2,NA,NA,TRBJ2-7,TGTGCCAGCAGCCAAGACCTTGGGACTCCGGACGTATACGAGCAGTACTTC,CASSQDLGTPDVYEQYF
TRBV7-6,NA,NA,TRBJ1-2,TGTGCCAGCAGCTTAGGCCCAGAACCCCGTTATGGCTACACCTTC,CASSLGPEPRYGYTF
TRBV10-3,NA,NA,TRBJ2-3,TGTGCCATCAGTACTCCCCGGGAGATTCCAGATACGCAGTATTTT,CAISTPREIPDTQYF
TRBV5-4,TRBD2,NA,TRBJ2-7,TGTGCCAGCAGCTTGGTGGGGGGGGGAGGCTCCTACGAGCAGTACTTC,CASSLVGGGGSYEQYF
TRBV27,NA,NA,TRBJ2-7,TGTGCCAGCAGCCCTTGGGCTACCGGGACAACCTACGAGCAGTACTTC,CASSPWATGTTYEQYF
TRBV6-2/TRBV6-3,NA,once,TRBJ2-1,TGTGCCAGCAGTTACGCGGGAAAGCAGTTCTTC,CASSYAGKQFF
TRBV28,NA,NA,TRBJ2-7,TGTGCCAGCAGTTTAAAGGAGGGCGAGCAGTACTTC,CASSLKEGEQYF
TRBV9,NA,NA,TRBJ2-5,TGTGCCAGCAGCGTACTCGGGAGCAACGAGGAGACCCAGTACTTC,CASSVLGSNEETQYF
TRBV11-1,TRBD1,NA,TRBJ2-5,TGTGCCAGCAGCCCGGCCGGGACAGAAGAGACCCAGTACTTC,CASSPAGTEETQYF
TRBV28,TRBD1,NA,TRBJ2-7,TGTGCCAGCAGTTCCGGGACAGGGACCCTAGAGCAGTACTTC,CASSSGTGTLEQYF
TRBV2,NA,NA,TRBJ2-7,TGTGCCAGCAGTGATTCGCGACAGCGTACCTACGAGCAGTACTTC,CASSDSRQRTYEQYF